This passage covers 24 T cell receptor beta chains from one sample sequenced in a study of T cell responses to AZD1222 COVID-19 vaccine. Clones were read by immunoSEQ multiplex PCR, and TCRdb kept only the in-frame ones, dropping some. The top ten clones hold roughly 4.5% of a sample with 120,000 to 150,000 clones, about 81% of them seen once. This specimen consisted of peripheral blood, obtained on day 0 of MenACWY control vaccination. The receptors stem from an adult in good health.

The rearrangement links TRBV18 to TRBJ2-3; tentative D call: TRBD2 (6 bases). Deletions cut 3 bases from V and 6 bases from J, with 19 bases between. This CDR3 contains 16 residues. The germline V gene has CDR1 KGHSH and CDR2 LQKENI. The CDR3 sequence is CASSPGQRGLVDTQYF. In nucleotides, the CDR3 is TGTGCCAGCTCACCGGGCCAACGGGGACTTGTGGATACGCAGTATTTT.

The chain links TRBV6-5 to TRBJ1-5; 8 bases are a match to TRBD1. Germline V gene data show CDR1 as MNHEY and CDR2 as SVGAGI. This CDR3 contains 14 residues. J gave up 4 bases and V 2 bases, and 1 base lay outside the gene matches. Here the CDR3 reads CASSYDRGNQPQHF. In DNA, the CDR3 is TGTGCCAGCAGTTACGACAGGGGTAATCAGCCCCAGCATTTT.

This chain uses TRBV7-8 with TRBJ1-1; no clear D. Germline-derived CDR1 and CDR2 are SGHVS and FQNEAQ. The V end lost 2 bases, the J end lost 4 bases, and 11 bases lay between the germline ends. CDR3 length: 14 residues. CDR3 protein: CASSLMFGSTEAFF. The CDR3 nucleotides are TGTGCCAGCAGCTTAATGTTTGGGAGCACTGAAGCTTTCTTT.

The rearrangement joins TRBV12-5 to TRBJ1-1, with TRBD1 matching 8 bases. V lost 6 bases, J lost 2 bases, and 5 bases stayed unmatched. The CDR3 has 14 residues. From germline, CDR1 is LGHNT and CDR2 FRNRAP. DNA for the CDR3: TGTGCTAGTGGACCGGGACAGGTCAACACTGAAGCTTTCTTT. Protein: CASGPGQVNTEAFF.

V usage is TRBV3-1 (or the pseudogene TRBV3-2) and J usage is TRBJ1-6; weak D call: TRBD1 (6 bases). The CDR3 consists of 15 residues. The V gene lost 2 bases and the J gene lost 8 bases, with 13 bases spanning the gap. CDR1 LGHDT and CDR2 YNNKEL come from the germline V gene (reference sequence). CDR3 in DNA: TGTGCCAGCAGCCAAAGGAACAGGGCCGATTCACCCCTCCACTTT. It is translated as CASSQRNRADSPLHF.

The chain joins TRBV10-2 to TRBJ2-2; weak D call: TRBD1 (5 bases). This CDR3 spans 15 amino acids. V lost 8 bases to trimming and J lost 5 bases, with 18 bases between them. Germline CDR1 is WSHSY and CDR2 is SAAADI. CDR3 amino acids: CASLEAPGLTGELFF. The CDR3 DNA reads as TGCGCCAGCCTAGAAGCTCCAGGGCTAACCGGGGAGCTGTTTTTT.

V gene TRBV11-2 combines with J gene TRBJ1-1; D is perhaps TRBD1 (5 bases). The germline gives CDR1 SGHAT, CDR2 FQNNGV. CDR3 size: 13 residues. V was clipped by 5 bases and J by 3 bases, with 10 bases between them. The CDR3 loop is CASSHAGDTEAFF. CDR3 sequence (DNA): TGTGCCAGCAGCCATGCGGGGGACACTGAAGCTTTCTTT.

This clone was seen a single time. This chain links TRBV19 with TRBJ1-6; the D is unclear. The CDR3 covers 14 residues. V gave up 3 bases and J gave up 8 bases, with 11 bases separating them. CDR1 and CDR2 (germline): LNHDA, SQIVND (reference sequence). In DNA form, the CDR3 reads TGTGCCAGTAGTATCGGTCAGCAGGATTCACCCCTCCACTTT. Translated, it gives CASSIGQQDSPLHF.

This clone was seen a few times. The chain employs TRBV19 and TRBJ1-6; 7 nucleotides match TRBD1. Germline values: CDR1 LNHDA, CDR2 SQIVND (reference sequence). Trimming at V came to 3 bases and at J to 9 bases, leaving 5 bases not matched to a gene. The CDR3 extends over 14 amino acids. The chain's CDR3 is CASSITGAVSPLHF. The CDR3 bases are TGTGCCAGTAGTATTACAGGGGCAGTTTCACCCCTCCACTTT.

The chain employs TRBV29-1 and TRBJ1-2; TRBD1 matches 8 bases. Germline CDR1 reads SQVTM; CDR2 reads ANQGSEA. V lost 7 bases to trimming and J lost 7 bases; unmatched junction nucleotides: 11. The CDR3 is 13 residues long. This CDR3 reads CSALTGERGGYTF. The CDR3 nucleotides read TGCAGCGCTCTGACAGGGGAAAGGGGTGGCTACACCTTC.

The rearrangement links TRBV7-8 to TRBJ2-5, with a tentative D call TRBD2 (5 bases). This CDR3 comprises 13 residues. Germline CDR1 is SGHVS and CDR2 is FQNEAQ. Trimming removed 5 bases from V and 4 bases from J, with 11 bases in between. For the CDR3, the DNA is TGTGCCAGCAGCATAAGACGGGGAGAGACCCAGTACTTC. Protein product: CASSIRRGETQYF.

The chain couples TRBV5-4 to TRBJ1-3; perhaps TRBD1 as D (6 bases). The ends were cut back, 2 bases at V and 4 bases at J, with 13 bases in the middle. The CDR3 runs 15 residues. Looked up from germline, CDR1 is SGHNT and CDR2 is YYREEE (reference sequence). Here the CDR3 DNA reads TGTGCCAGCAGCTTACAGGGAGGGTTGGGAAACACCATATATTTT. This codes for CASSLQGGLGNTIYF.

CDR3 region: CASSQGQGDNEQFF. The CDR3 nucleotides read TGTGCCAGCAGCCAAGGACAGGGCGACAATGAGCAGTTCTTC. V is TRBV7-6 and J is TRBJ2-1, with 8 positions matching TRBD1. Germline V lookup: CDR1 SGHVS, CDR2 FNYEAQ. J was trimmed by 5 bases and V by 5 bases; bases with no gene match: 5. CDR3 length equals 14 residues.

The CDR3 loop reads CASSQGGRGAYSPLHF. For the CDR3, the DNA is TGCGCCAGCAGCCAAGGTGGCAGGGGCGCTTATTCACCCCTCCACTTT. V is TRBV4-1 and J is TRBJ1-6, with a possible D match to TRBD1 (6 bases). The CDR3 has 16 amino acids. Trimming pared 1 base from V and 8 bases from J, leaving 15 bases between. Germline values: CDR1 MGHRA, CDR2 YSYEKL.

This chain links TRBV9 with TRBJ2-7; TRBD1 might be the D (7 bases). Trimming cost V 0 bases and J 3 bases, with 13 bases left between them. This CDR3 region has 15 residues. Per the germline V gene, CDR1 is SGDLS and CDR2 is YYNGEE. CDR3 loop: CASSVDGGQIYEQYF. Written as DNA, the CDR3 is TGTGCCAGCAGCGTAGACGGGGGACAGATCTACGAGCAGTACTTC.

The sample holds one count of this clone. As DNA, the CDR3 is TGTGCCAGCAGCCGCGTCACGTTAACCGGGACTAGTAACACCGGGGAGCTGTTTTTT. This encodes CASSRVTLTGTSNTGELFF. The J gene is TRBJ2-2, the V gene TRBV7-6; 8 bases line up with TRBD2. Looked up from germline, CDR1 is SGHVS and CDR2 is FNYEAQ. The CDR3 runs to 19 residues. V shed 5 bases and J 2 bases; nucleotides not matched to a gene: 16.

The chain links TRBV4-2 to TRBJ2-3, with TRBD1 matching over 7 bases. Trimming at V came to 2 bases and at J to 4 bases, leaving 9 bases not matched to a gene. The CDR3 is 16 residues long. CDR1 is LGHNA and CDR2 is YNFKEQ in the germline V gene. For the CDR3, the DNA is TGTGCCAGCAGCCAACAAACAGGGGACGGCGCAGATACGCAGTATTTT. This codes for CASSQQTGDGADTQYF.

The chain joins TRBV7-9 to TRBJ1-2, with D maybe TRBD1 (5 bases). Germline V gene data show CDR1 as SEHNR and CDR2 as FQNEAQ (reference sequence). The CDR3 is 14 amino acids. The V gene lost 0 bases and the J gene lost 7 bases, with 12 bases spanning the gap. CDR3 coding DNA: TGTGCCAGCAGCTTAGCGGGACCCCTTAGTGGCTACACCTTC. Its translation is CASSLAGPLSGYTF.

The chain recombines TRBV13 with TRBJ2-1; unclear D gene. The germline V and J ends were trimmed by 3 bases and 4 bases, with 16 bases remaining between them. The CDR3 loop spans 16 amino acids. Germline CDR1 is PRHDT and CDR2 is FYEKMQ (reference sequence). CDR3 amino acids: CASSFLAGGLYNEQFF. CDR3 bases: TGTGCCAGCAGCTTTCTGGCAGGTGGGTTGTACAATGAGCAGTTCTTC.

V is TRBV2 and J is TRBJ2-6; D is undetermined. V lost 4 bases and J lost 6, with 10 bases in between. This CDR3 comprises 14 residues. The V gene's germline CDR1 is SNHLY and CDR2 FYNNEI. The chain's CDR3 is CASSGIRAANVLTF. For the CDR3, the DNA is TGTGCCAGCAGTGGAATAAGGGCGGCCAACGTCCTGACTTTC. Together with reference TRBV2 and TRBJ2-6, the CDR3 gives the full variable domain: EPEVTQTPSHQVTQMGQEVILRCVPISNHLYFYWYRQILGQKVEFLVSFYNNEISEKSEIFDDQFSVERPDGSNFTLKIRSTKLEDSAMYFCASSGIRAANVLTFGAGSRLTVL.

This clone was seen a single time. In DNA, the CDR3 is TGTGCCAGTAGGCGGGGATGGGATTCACCCCTCCACTTT. Translated: CASRRGWDSPLHF. The chain is built from TRBV19 and TRBJ1-6; D not certain. The CDR3 has 13 residues. Per the germline V gene, CDR1 is LNHDA and CDR2 is SQIVND (reference sequence). Trimming shortened V by 6 bases and J by 8 bases, and 11 bases separated the two germline ends.

The rearrangement links TRBV7-3 to TRBJ2-7; maybe TRBD2 (6 bases). The V end was cut by 5 bases, the J end by 0 bases, with 11 bases between. The length of the CDR3 is 14 residues. Germline CDR1 and CDR2: SGHTA and FQGTGA. In nucleotides, the CDR3 is TGTGCCAGCAGCCGGGACTCGCCCTCCTACGAGCAGTACGTC. This translates into CASSRDSPSYEQYV.

The genes are TRBV5-6 and TRBJ1-2; D is possibly TRBD1 (5 bases). This CDR3 comprises 13 residues. Trimming removed 5 bases from V and 5 bases from J, with 13 bases in between. CDR1 and CDR2 from the germline V gene are SGHDT and YYEEEE. CDR3 DNA sequence: TGTGCCAGCAGAACTAGGGGAGATTATGGCTACACCTTC. This codes for CASRTRGDYGYTF.

A few counts support this clone. This chain uses TRBV6-1 with TRBJ1-5, with D hard to call. The CDR3 length is 14 residues. Germline CDR1 MNHNS, CDR2 SASEGT. V shed 2 bases and J shed 7 bases, with 12 bases lying between them. DNA of the CDR3: TGTGCCAGCAGTGAAACGAGGAGAGGACAGCCCCAGCATTTT. Encoded protein: CASSETRRGQPQHF.